The table lists the clone carrying this T cell receptor beta chain with a few counts. The CDR3 consists of 15 residues. V shed 5 bases, J shed 3 bases, and the junction held 6 bases outside the gene matches. Looked up from germline, CDR1 is SNHLY and CDR2 is FYNNEI. Via MiXCR, TCRdb re-called the RT-PCR reads, giving one row per CDR3 protein. The data contain about 680,000 distinct CDR3 sequences, about 14% of them singletons. The sequence came from a female donor in good health, serving as a healthy control. The chain recombines TRBV2 with TRBJ1-5, with 8 bases fitting TRBD1. The sample consisted of memory CD4+ T cells from blood. DNA for the CDR3: TGTGCCAGCAGTAGTGACAGGGGCTACAATCAGCCCCAGCATTTT. This sequence encodes CASSSDRGYNQPQHF.